Listed here are 30 T cell receptor beta chains from one sample, sequenced in a study of blood T cell repertoires in COVID-19. Sequenced by immunoSEQ multiplex PCR; TCRdb stores in-frame clones only, minus some. There are fewer than 50,000 clones in the sample; about 92% occur only once, and roughly 4% lies in the top ten. The sequenced material came from peripheral blood. These receptors originate from a human donor in a cohort sampled during active COVID-19.

This clone was seen a handful of times. This chain joins TRBV27 and TRBJ2-7; D perhaps matches TRBD1 (6 bases). The CDR3 totals 15 residues. Germline CDR1 and CDR2: MNHEY and SMNVEV (reference sequence). Trimming cost V 2 bases and J 3 bases, with 14 bases left between them. The CDR3 region has the DNA TGTGCCAGCAGTTTAAATGCCGGGACAAACTACGAGCAGTACTTC. Translating it yields CASSLNAGTNYEQYF.

The chain recombines TRBV19 with TRBJ1-2; unclear D gene. V lost 11 bases, J lost 5 bases, and 18 bases lay in between. The germline V gene has CDR1 LNHDA and CDR2 SQIVND (reference sequence). The CDR3 is made up of 13 amino acids. CDR3 in amino acids: CASSPAPGYGYTF. In DNA form, the CDR3 reads TGTGCCTCGTCACCCGCCCCCGGTTATGGCTACACCTTC.

Concerning this clone itself: Relative to the germline gene, one junction end is altered; a read error may explain this. The chain is built from TRBV5-4 and TRBJ2-3; D is undetermined. The CDR3 runs to 14 residues. Per the germline V gene, CDR1 is SGHNT and CDR2 is YYREEE (reference sequence). The CDR3 protein is CASSLVRSSDTQYF. CDR3 DNA: TGTGCCAGCAGTTTGGTGAGGAGTTCAGATACGCAGTATTTT.

The J gene is TRBJ2-1, the V gene TRBV18; D may be TRBD1 (6 bases). The CDR3 spans 16 residues. V shed 0 bases and J shed 7 bases, with 16 bases lying between them. Germline values: CDR1 KGHSH, CDR2 LQKENI. The CDR3 DNA reads TGTGCCAGCTCACCACCGTCACAGGGCTACCGAAATGAGCAGTTCTTC. Protein: CASSPPSQGYRNEQFF.

The chain is built from TRBV20-1 and TRBJ1-2; 7 nucleotides line up with TRBD1. This CDR3 has 9 amino acids. Germline V CDR1 and CDR2: DFQATT, SNEGSKA (reference sequence). CDR3 sequence (DNA): TGCAGACTGACAGGGGGCTACACCTTC. This encodes CRLTGGYTF.

The V gene is TRBV10-3, the J gene TRBJ2-7, with 8 bases that match TRBD2. The junction had 15 bases not matched to a gene; V was cut back by 10 bases and J by 7 bases. The CDR3 totals 14 residues. Germline CDR1 ENHRY, CDR2 SYGVKD. The CDR3 sequence is CATSIEPGGWEQYF. In DNA, the CDR3 is TGTGCCACGTCGATCGAGCCGGGGGGGTGGGAGCAGTACTTC.

The chain carries TRBV28 and TRBJ1-6; 8 bases line up with TRBD1. The CDR3 spans 16 residues. CDR1 and CDR2 (germline): MDHEN, SYDVKM. V lost 6 bases and J lost 5; bases outside the gene matches: 9. In DNA, the CDR3 is TGTGCCAGCAGGACAGGGGAGCAGCGAGATAATTCACCCCTCCACTTT. Translating gives CASRTGEQRDNSPLHF.

CDR3: CASSLGHGSFYEQYV. The CDR3 region has the DNA TGTGCCAGCAGCTTGGGACATGGAAGCTTCTACGAGCAGTACGTC. The rearrangement joins TRBV11-2 to TRBJ2-7, with D maybe TRBD1 (6 bases). Between the trimmed V and J ends, which lost 3 bases and 3 bases, there was a span of 15 bases. Germline values: CDR1 SGHAT, CDR2 FQNNGV. CDR3 length: 15 residues.

CDR3 loop: CASSSYNGYTF. The CDR3 DNA reads TGTGCCAGCAGTTCATACAATGGCTACACCTTC. V usage is TRBV12-3 or TRBV12-4 and J usage is TRBJ1-2; D call uncertain. V lost 4 bases to trimming and J lost 6 bases, with 6 bases between them. The length of the CDR3 is 11 residues.

J is TRBJ2-7 and V is TRBV2, with TRBD1 identical over 7 bases. The CDR3 spans 15 residues. CDR1 SNHLY and CDR2 FYNNEI come from the germline V gene. V lost 6 bases and J lost 3; bases outside the gene matches: 11. For the CDR3, the DNA is TGTGCCAGCAGGAGACAGGGACGCCGCTTCTACGAGCAGTACTTC. Its protein is CASRRQGRRFYEQYF.

By proportion, this clone is medium-sized (0.01 to 0.1%). The genes are TRBV7-3 and TRBJ1-1; TRBD1 might be the D (5 bases). The germline gives CDR1 SGHTA, CDR2 FQGTGA. Trimming took 0 bases from V and 4 from J, leaving 6 bases between them. This CDR3 has 13 residues. The CDR3: CASSLTGLTEAFF. The CDR3 DNA reads TGTGCCAGCAGCTTAACGGGGCTCACTGAAGCTTTCTTT. Filled out from reference TRBV7-3 and TRBJ1-1, the complete variable domain reads GAGVSQTPSNKVTEKGKYVELRCDPISGHTALYWYRQSLGQGPEFLIYFQGTGAADDSGLPNDRFFAVRPEGSVSTLKIQRTERGDSAVYLCASSLTGLTEAFFGQGTRLTVV.

This clone showed up just once. This rearrangement joins TRBV19 to TRBJ2-5; D uncertain. Germline loops: CDR1 LNHDA, CDR2 SQIVND (reference sequence). CDR3 length equals 13 residues. V was cut by 10 bases and J by 5 bases, with 17 bases left in between. CDR3 loop: CANSPAGLETQYF. CDR3 nucleotides: TGTGCCAATTCCCCGGCAGGTTTGGAGACCCAGTACTTC.

This clone was seen only a few times. This chain connects TRBV4-1 to TRBJ1-5; a weak D match, TRBD1 (5 bases). V was cut by 0 bases and J by 6 bases, with 6 bases left in between. The CDR3 extends over 13 amino acids. CDR1 and CDR2 (germline): MGHRA, YSYEKL. In DNA, the CDR3 is TGCGCCAGCAGCCAAGAAAGGGGTCAGCCCCAGCATTTT. Translation: CASSQERGQPQHF.

The chain combines TRBV7-8 with TRBJ2-7; 7 bases line up with TRBD2. The length of the CDR3 is 16 residues. Germline CDR1 and CDR2: SGHVS and FQNEAQ. V shed 4 bases, J shed 1 base, and the junction held 10 bases outside the gene matches. The CDR3 nucleotides read TGTGCCAGCAGCTCCCAAAGCGGGACCTCATCCTACGAGCAGTACGTC. It codes for CASSSQSGTSSYEQYV.

The J gene is TRBJ2-7, the V gene TRBV19; no definite D call. CDR3 length: 12 residues. V was clipped by 1 base and J by 3 bases, with 4 bases between them. Germline CDR1 is LNHDA and CDR2 is SQIVND (reference sequence). CDR3 sequence reads: CASSIAGYEQYV. CDR3 DNA: TGTGCCAGTAGTATAGCAGGCTACGAGCAGTACGTC.

V is TRBV11-2 and J is TRBJ2-7; 9 positions match TRBD2. The germline gives CDR1 SGHAT, CDR2 FQNNGV. This CDR3 is built from 17 residues. The trim removed 1 base at V and 3 bases at J, leaving 10 bases unmatched. CDR3 nucleotides: TGTGCCAGCAGCTTAGTGTTTCTAGCGGGATCCTACTACGAGCAGTACTTC. Its protein is CASSLVFLAGSYYEQYF.

The V and J genes are TRBV2 and TRBJ2-5; 8 nucleotides match TRBD1. Losses at the gene ends were 4 bases for V and 5 bases for J; bases not matched to a gene: 6. CDR3 size: 14 residues. Germline V gene data show CDR1 as SNHLY and CDR2 as FYNNEI. CDR3 amino acids: CASSAPTGEETQYF. CDR3 nucleotide sequence: TGTGCCAGCAGTGCCCCGACAGGGGAGGAGACCCAGTACTTC.

The chain couples TRBV9 to TRBJ2-7; TRBD2 agrees at 7 bases. The CDR3 extends over 16 amino acids. The germline CDR1 and CDR2 sequences are SGDLS and YYNGEE. Trimming cost V 0 bases and J 0 bases; bases outside gene matches: 6. The CDR3 reads CASSVGLAETSYEQYF. The DNA for the CDR3 is TGTGCCAGCAGCGTAGGGCTAGCGGAGACCTCCTACGAGCAGTACTTC.

V gene TRBV15 combines with J gene TRBJ2-3; a weak D match, TRBD1 (5 bases). CDR3 length: 14 residues. V was trimmed by 2 bases and J by 3 bases, leaving 9 bases between them. Germline CDR1 is LNHNV and CDR2 is YYDKDF (reference sequence). The CDR3 is CATSRPKGTDTQYF. CDR3 bases: TGTGCCACCAGCAGACCGAAGGGGACAGATACGCAGTATTTT.

This clone appeared a single time. The chain has TRBV6-6 and TRBJ2-7; 10 bases map to TRBD1. The germline CDR1 and CDR2 sequences are MNHNY and SVGAGI (reference sequence). J lost 5 bases, V lost 6 bases, and 10 bases had no gene match. The CDR3 has 15 amino acids. Here the CDR3 reads CASSRQGAGAHEQYV. The CDR3 bases are TGTGCCAGCAGCCGACAGGGGGCAGGAGCCCACGAGCAGTACGTC.

The chain uses TRBV5-1 and TRBJ1-2; D is perhaps TRBD1 (6 bases). V lost 4 bases, J lost 7 bases, and 23 bases lay in between. This CDR3 region has 16 residues. Germline CDR1 is SGHRS and CDR2 is YFSETQ. CDR3 region: CASSSEIQGYGRGYTF. The CDR3 nucleotides are TGCGCCAGCAGCAGCGAAATCCAGGGGTACGGTCGTGGCTACACCTTC.

CDR3 residues: CATSQGNTEAFF. The CDR3 nucleotides read TGTGCCACCAGTCAGGGGAACACTGAAGCTTTCTTT. V is TRBV24-1 and J is TRBJ1-1, with D possibly being TRBD1 (5 bases). Looked up from germline, CDR1 is KGHDR and CDR2 is SFDVKD. The CDR3 consists of 12 residues. Trimming pared 6 bases from V and 1 base from J, leaving 5 bases between.

The rearrangement links TRBV3-1 (or the pseudogene TRBV3-2) to TRBJ1-4; possibly TRBD1 for D (6 bases). Germline V gives CDR1 LGHDT, CDR2 YNNKEL (reference sequence). V was shortened by 5 bases and J by 12 bases, with 25 bases between the two germline ends. CDR3 length: 16 residues. The CDR3 nucleotides read TGTGCCAGCAGCTCATGGGGGGCAGGGACTATTGAGGAACTGTTTTTT. Translating gives CASSSWGAGTIEELFF.

This rearrangement joins TRBV19 to TRBJ1-1; tentative D call: TRBD1 (6 bases). Germline V gene data show CDR1 as LNHDA and CDR2 as SQIVND (reference sequence). Trimming took off 3 bases at V and 1 base at J, with 18 bases between the two ends. The CDR3 contains 17 residues. This CDR3 is CASSMSRGRVGNTEAFF. The CDR3 region has the DNA TGTGCCAGTAGTATGTCCAGGGGAAGGGTAGGGAACACTGAAGCTTTCTTT.

The CDR3 reads CASSFLDPTNEQFF. The CDR3 nucleotides are TGTGCCAGCAGTTTCCTAGACCCAACCAATGAGCAGTTCTTC. The chain links TRBV27 to TRBJ2-1; the D is unclear. Germline CDR1 reads MNHEY; CDR2 reads SMNVEV (reference sequence). Trimming stripped 3 bases from V and 6 bases from J, with 12 bases between. The CDR3 sequence is 14 residues long.

This sequence joins TRBV6-1 and TRBJ2-7; 8 bases line up with TRBD1. Germline lookup yields CDR1 MNHNS and CDR2 SASEGT. The CDR3 is 16 amino acids. The V gene end was trimmed by 0 bases and the J gene end by 7 bases; junction bases not matched to a gene: 11. CDR3 residues: CASSEALGTGNEEQYF. As DNA, the CDR3 is TGTGCCAGCAGTGAAGCGTTAGGGACAGGCAATGAGGAGCAGTACTTC.

This chain links TRBV12-5 with TRBJ2-1; possible D gene TRBD1, 6 bases. With 5 bases removed from V and 9 bases from J, the gap between germline ends came to 17 bases. Germline V gene lookup returns CDR1 LGHNT and CDR2 FRNRAP. This CDR3 comprises 14 residues. This chain's CDR3 is CASGTPGRGFEQFF. Written as DNA, the CDR3 is TGTGCTAGTGGTACACCGGGCAGGGGTTTTGAGCAGTTCTTC.

The J gene is TRBJ2-5, the V gene TRBV5-6; TRBD2 is a possible D gene (6 bases). Germline V gene lookup returns CDR1 SGHDT and CDR2 YYEEEE. The CDR3 is 14 amino acids. The V and J ends lost 0 bases and 5 bases respectively, with 11 bases between them. The CDR3: CASSLAGGPETQYF. The CDR3 DNA reads as TGTGCCAGCAGCTTGGCCGGGGGTCCGGAGACCCAGTACTTC.

The rearrangement links TRBV23-1 to TRBJ2-3; D unclear. TRBV23-1 is an ORF, and what it does is uncertain. V was shortened by 3 bases and J by 1 base, with 11 bases between the two germline ends. The CDR3 is 15 residues long. CDR3 protein: CASSHPRLGTDTQYF. In nucleotides, the CDR3 is TGCGCCAGCAGTCACCCCCGCCTAGGCACAGATACGCAGTATTTT.

The chain couples TRBV30 to TRBJ1-1; 11 bases match TRBD1. In germline, CDR1 is GTSNPN, CDR2 SVGIG (reference sequence). Trimming took 3 bases from V and 5 from J; bases not matched to a gene: 5. The CDR3 runs to 14 residues. For the CDR3, the DNA is TGTGCCTGGAGCCGCGGGACAGGGGGGACTGAAGCTTTCTTT. It is translated as CAWSRGTGGTEAFF.